These 29 T cell receptor beta chains originate from one sample sequenced in a study of T cell responses to AZD1222 COVID-19 vaccine. Sequencing was performed with immunoSEQ multiplex PCR; in TCRdb, only in-frame clones are kept and a portion is missing. The table has over 45,000 clones, 86% seen once; the top ten hold 16%. The sample was peripheral blood, taken on day 0 of AZD1222 vaccination. These receptors were collected from an adult in good health.

The V call is TRBV3-1 (or the pseudogene TRBV3-2), the J call TRBJ2-2; possibly TRBD1 for D (5 bases). Germline V lookup: CDR1 LGHDT, CDR2 YNNKEL (reference sequence). The CDR3 length is 13 residues. V was trimmed by 3 bases and J by 6 bases, leaving 8 bases between them. The CDR3 DNA reads TGTGCCAGCAGCCACTCACAGGCCGGGGAGCTGTTTTTT. Translation gives CASSHSQAGELFF.

This clone was counted only a few times. The V call is TRBV28, the J call TRBJ2-7; the D gene is possibly TRBD1 (6 bases). CDR1 and CDR2 from the germline V gene are MDHEN and SYDVKM. Trimming cost V 6 bases and J 3 bases, with 9 bases left between them. The CDR3 is made up of 12 amino acids. CDR3 DNA: TGTGCCAGCAGCTCGGACAGCTACGAGCAGTACTTC. Translating gives CASSSDSYEQYF.

The V gene is TRBV6-5, the J gene TRBJ1-2; 9 bases align to TRBD1. Looked up from germline, CDR1 is MNHEY and CDR2 is SVGAGI. Trimming took 2 bases from V and 5 from J; bases not matched to a gene: 9. There are 16 residues in the CDR3. The CDR3 sequence: CASSYAGDRENYGYTF. In DNA, the CDR3 is TGTGCCAGCAGTTACGCCGGGGACAGGGAAAATTATGGCTACACCTTC.

This chain links TRBV7-2 with TRBJ2-7, with a tentative D call TRBD1 (5 bases). Germline V gives CDR1 SGHTA, CDR2 FQGNSA. There are 15 residues in the CDR3. V gave up 5 bases and J gave up 5 bases, with 19 bases separating them. The CDR3 nucleotides are TGTGCCAGCAGCCCGATGGCAGGGATTTACCACGAGCAGTACTTC. Translating gives CASSPMAGIYHEQYF.

For the CDR3, the DNA is TGTGCCAGCAGTTCAAATGAAAAACTGTTTTTT. Its protein is CASSSNEKLFF. This chain links TRBV28 with TRBJ1-4; D gene unclear. Per the germline V gene, CDR1 is MDHEN and CDR2 is SYDVKM. The CDR3 loop spans 11 amino acids. V gave up 4 bases and J gave up 5 bases, with 2 bases separating them.

CDR3 nucleotide sequence: TGCGCCAGCAGCCCTACTGGTCCCTGGGGACAGGGGGGGAGGCGTGAAAAACTGTTTTTT. Translated: CASSPTGPWGQGGRREKLFF. This sequence joins TRBV5-1 and TRBJ1-4; 11 nucleotides align to TRBD1. J gave up 7 bases and V 4 bases, and 21 bases lay outside the gene matches. In germline, CDR1 is SGHRS, CDR2 YFSETQ. This CDR3 spans 20 amino acids.

This clone was picked up a small number of times. The V call is TRBV5-1, the J call TRBJ1-1; the match to TRBD1 covers 9 bases. This CDR3 has 15 amino acids. Germline V lookup: CDR1 SGHRS, CDR2 YFSETQ. Unmatched junction bases numbered 5, after V lost 4 bases and J lost 1 base. The CDR3 is CASSTRTGANTEAFF. The DNA of the CDR3 is TGCGCCAGCAGCACCAGGACAGGGGCGAACACTGAAGCTTTCTTT.

The J gene is TRBJ1-6, the V gene TRBV28; TRBD1 matches at 7 bases. Losses at the gene ends were 8 bases for V and 6 bases for J; bases not matched to a gene: 13. The CDR3 runs to 16 residues. Germline CDR1 is MDHEN and CDR2 is SYDVKM. The CDR3 DNA reads as TGTGCCAGCGGATTACAGGGGATTTTGGGTAATTCACCCCTCCACTTT. Encoded protein: CASGLQGILGNSPLHF.

As for this clone: In the same sample, other DNA sequences code for this CDR3. The J gene is TRBJ2-2, the V gene TRBV28; unclear D gene. V dropped 4 bases and J dropped 7 bases, with 4 bases sitting between them. CDR1 is MDHEN and CDR2 is SYDVKM in the germline V gene. This CDR3 region has 11 residues. This CDR3 is CASSSGGELFF. The CDR3 bases are TGTGCCAGCAGTTCGGGCGGGGAGCTGTTTTTT. The whole variable domain, filled in from reference TRBV28 and TRBJ2-2, reads DVKVTQSSRYLVKRTGEKVFLECVQDMDHENMFWYRQDPGLGLRLIYFSYDVKMKEKGDIPEGYSVSREKKERFSLILESASTNQTSMYLCASSSGGELFFGEGSRLTVL.

The DNA for the CDR3 is TGTGCCAGCAGCGCTCCGGGACTAGCGGGTGAGCAGTTCTTC. This translates into CASSAPGLAGEQFF. The J gene is TRBJ2-1, the V gene TRBV9, with 12 positions matching TRBD2. The germline gives CDR1 SGDLS, CDR2 YYNGEE. The CDR3 is 14 residues long. The junction had 4 bases not matched to a gene; V was cut back by 3 bases and J by 9 bases.

The chain links TRBV2 to TRBJ1-5; D gene uncertain. The germline V gene encodes CDR1 SNHLY and CDR2 FYNNEI. The CDR3 is 14 amino acids. Trimming cost V 6 bases and J 6 bases, with 15 bases left between them. The CDR3 here is CASSPPGDSQPQHF. In nucleotides, the CDR3 is TGTGCCAGCAGCCCTCCCGGGGATAGTCAGCCCCAGCATTTT.

The chain links TRBV18 to TRBJ1-3; D not certain. V gave up 3 bases and J gave up 0 bases, with 12 bases separating them. CDR1 and CDR2 (germline): KGHSH, LQKENI. There are 16 residues in the CDR3. The CDR3 sequence: CASSPWLANSGNTIYF. CDR3 nucleotide sequence: TGTGCCAGCTCACCCTGGCTGGCGAACTCTGGAAACACCATATATTTT.

The CDR3 DNA sequence: TGTGCCAGCAGTCGTCCAGGCGTAAACACTGAAGCTTTCTTT. It is translated as CASSRPGVNTEAFF. The chain uses TRBV6-5 and TRBJ1-1; D not resolved. V shed 5 bases and J shed 2 bases, with 12 bases lying between them. This CDR3 is built from 14 residues. The germline CDR1 and CDR2 sequences are MNHEY and SVGAGI.

The chain is built from TRBV19 and TRBJ1-1; perhaps TRBD1 as D (5 bases). Germline V gene sequence: CDR1 LNHDA, CDR2 SQIVND (reference sequence). CDR3 size: 13 residues. V was clipped by 6 bases and J by 5 bases, with 13 bases between them. CDR3 region: CASSTGLETEAFF. CDR3 nucleotides: TGTGCCAGTAGCACAGGTTTGGAGACTGAAGCTTTCTTT.

In this sample, this clone turned up once. The chain couples TRBV24-1 to TRBJ1-5, with D perhaps matching TRBD1 (5 bases). In germline, CDR1 is KGHDR, CDR2 SFDVKD. There are 15 residues in the CDR3. V dropped 2 bases and J dropped 2 bases, with 9 bases sitting between them. CDR3 nucleotides: TGTGCCACCAGTGATTCTCGGGGCCGCAATCAGCCCCAGCATTTT. Protein sequence: CATSDSRGRNQPQHF.

V usage is TRBV5-1 and J usage is TRBJ2-7, with 11 bases that match TRBD2. This CDR3 region has 18 residues. Per the germline V gene, CDR1 is SGHRS and CDR2 is YFSETQ. With V trimmed by 6 bases and J by 3 bases, 17 bases remained unmatched. CDR3 DNA: TGCGCCAGCACCAATACGGGGACTAGCGGATCCGGCGTCTACGAGCAGTACTTC. Encoded protein: CASTNTGTSGSGVYEQYF.

This rearrangement joins TRBV7-9 to TRBJ1-2, with 7 bases aligning to TRBD1. CDR1 and CDR2 from the germline V gene are SEHNR and FQNEAQ (reference sequence). V lost 5 bases to trimming and J lost 7 bases; unmatched junction nucleotides: 4. This CDR3 has 12 residues. This chain's CDR3 is CASSKTGSGYTF. The CDR3 nucleotides read TGTGCCAGCAGCAAGACAGGGAGTGGCTACACCTTC.

This rearrangement joins TRBV7-2 to TRBJ2-7; 7 bases fit TRBD1. The CDR3 is 14 amino acids. The V and J ends lost 1 base and 3 bases, in that order; junction bases with no gene match: 3. The V gene's germline CDR1 is SGHTA and CDR2 FQGNSA. CDR3 residues: CASSLVAGGYEQYF. DNA for the CDR3: TGTGCCAGCAGCTTAGTAGCAGGGGGCTACGAGCAGTACTTC. The full variable domain, completed using reference TRBV7-2 and TRBJ2-7, is GAGVSQSPSNKVTEKGKDVELRCDPISGHTALYWYRQSLGQGLEFLIYFQGNSAPDKSGLPSDRFSAERTGGSVSTLTIQRTQQEDSAVYLCASSLVAGGYEQYFGPGTRLTVT.

The chain carries TRBV27 and TRBJ1-2; no firm D call. Trimming pared 3 bases from V and 3 bases from J, leaving 11 bases between. The V gene's germline CDR1 is MNHEY and CDR2 SMNVEV (reference sequence). CDR3 length equals 14 residues. The CDR3 loop is CASSLRPSDYGYTF. In DNA form, the CDR3 reads TGTGCCAGCAGTTTGAGACCCTCTGACTATGGCTACACCTTC.

The count of this clone is one. V and J are TRBV7-9 and TRBJ2-7; D is ambiguous. Per the germline V gene, CDR1 is SEHNR and CDR2 is FQNEAQ (reference sequence). The V end was cut by 5 bases, the J end by 7 bases, with 15 bases between. This CDR3 contains 13 residues. CDR3 in amino acids: CASSHTSEYEQYF. As DNA, the CDR3 is TGTGCCAGCAGCCACACGTCGGAGTATGAGCAGTACTTC.

This chain uses TRBV5-1 with TRBJ1-2, with 9 bases that match TRBD1. V trimming: 3 bases; J trimming: 4 bases; junction bases outside the gene matches: 10. The germline V gene has CDR1 SGHRS and CDR2 YFSETQ. This CDR3 region has 16 residues. The CDR3, as DNA: TGCGCCAGCAGCTCGGACGGACAGGGGATCTCCTATGGCTACACCTTC. Protein: CASSSDGQGISYGYTF.

The chain combines TRBV20-1 with TRBJ2-7, with a tentative D call TRBD2 (5 bases). The V and J ends lost 3 bases and 2 bases respectively, with 17 bases between them. Germline V gene sequence: CDR1 DFQATT, CDR2 SNEGSKA (reference sequence). This CDR3 is 15 amino acids long. The chain's CDR3 is CSASSSSRTPYEQYF. The CDR3 nucleotides are TGCAGTGCTAGTTCAAGTTCCCGGACTCCCTACGAGCAGTACTTC.

This chain joins TRBV3-1 (or the pseudogene TRBV3-2) and TRBJ1-2, with 7 nucleotides matching TRBD1. The V segment lost 4 bases and the J segment 2 bases; nucleotides outside the gene matches: 4. The CDR3 spans 14 residues. CDR1 is LGHDT and CDR2 is YNNKEL in the germline V gene (reference sequence). This CDR3 reads CASSRGTENYGYTF. The CDR3 coding sequence is TGTGCCAGCAGCCGAGGGACAGAAAACTATGGCTACACCTTC.

The chain joins TRBV29-1 to TRBJ2-7, with 12 bases that match TRBD2. After removal of 1 base from V and 5 bases from J, the junction contained 6 bases not matched to a gene. Germline loops: CDR1 SQVTM, CDR2 ANQGSEA. CDR3 length: 15 residues. CDR3: CSVEGASGRVDEQYF. The CDR3 region has the DNA TGCAGCGTTGAAGGGGCTAGCGGGAGGGTCGACGAGCAGTACTTC.

This clone was found a few times. The J gene is TRBJ2-1, the V gene TRBV11-2, with D hard to call. Germline CDR1 reads SGHAT; CDR2 reads FQNNGV. With 4 bases removed from V and 0 bases from J, the gap between germline ends came to 10 bases. The CDR3 spans 15 residues. CDR3 in DNA: TGTGCCAGCAGCTCCCAGGCGGTCTCCTACAATGAGCAGTTCTTC. Encoded protein: CASSSQAVSYNEQFF.

The chain is built from TRBV7-9 and TRBJ1-1; TRBD1 matches 7 bases. The length of the CDR3 is 14 residues. The V and J ends lost 5 bases and 5 bases, in that order; junction bases with no gene match: 8. The germline V gene encodes CDR1 SEHNR and CDR2 FQNEAQ (reference sequence). The CDR3 region is CASSKRQGGTEAFF. Written as DNA, the CDR3 is TGTGCCAGCAGCAAAAGACAGGGCGGAACTGAAGCTTTCTTT.

The chain joins TRBV7-9 to TRBJ2-7; D is perhaps TRBD2 (6 bases). Germline-derived CDR1 and CDR2 are SEHNR and FQNEAQ (reference sequence). The germline V and J ends were trimmed by 3 bases and 1 base, with 10 bases remaining between them. The CDR3 runs to 14 residues. CDR3 loop: CASSLRDLSYEQYF. The DNA for the CDR3 is TGTGCCAGCAGCTTGCGGGACCTTTCCTACGAGCAGTACTTC. Full variable domain (outside the CDR3, taken from reference TRBV7-9 and TRBJ2-7): DTGVSQNPRHKITKRGQNVTFRCDPISEHNRLYWYRQTLGQGPEFLTYFQNEAQLEKSRLLSDRFSAERPKGSFSTLEIQRTEQGDSAMYLCASSLRDLSYEQYFGPGTRLTVT.

V gene TRBV28 combines with J gene TRBJ1-1; D remains ambiguous. CDR1 is MDHEN, CDR2 SYDVKM, per germline. This CDR3 contains 14 residues. V lost 5 bases and J lost 2, with 12 bases in between. CDR3 region: CASSAHSRNTEAFF. In nucleotides, the CDR3 is TGTGCCAGCAGTGCTCATTCGAGAAACACTGAAGCTTTCTTT.

The V call is TRBV6-2 or TRBV6-3, the J call TRBJ1-3; no clear D. This CDR3 spans 12 amino acids. CDR1 and CDR2 (germline): MNHEY, SVGEGT. Trimming left V 1 base short and J 3 bases short, with 1 base between. In nucleotides, the CDR3 is TGTGCCAGCAGTTACTATGGAAACACCATATATTTT. Translated: CASSYYGNTIYF.